These 15 T cell receptor beta chains were sequenced from one sample in a study of T cells in Graves' hyperthyroidism and ophthalmopathy. Using RNA transcripts as the source, TCR beta CDR3 regions were amplified. The HTBI set primed first-round TCR CDR3 RT-PCR. TCRdb reprocessed the multiplex PCR reads via MiXCR and lists one record per CDR3 protein. This sample has under 350,000 distinct CDR3 sequences, with more than 15% found just once. Sequencing input: blood. Receptors were obtained from a woman in her sixties with Graves' ophthalmopathy.

This clonotype was seen repeatedly, ten times or more. The chain is built from TRBV28 and TRBJ2-1, with TRBD2 as a possible D gene (5 bases). The CDR3 length is 13 residues. Germline V gene data show CDR1 as MDHEN and CDR2 as SYDVKM. In DNA, the CDR3 is TGTGTCGGGGTGATCAGCGGAACCAATGAGCAGTTCTTC. Amino acids: CVGVISGTNEQFF.

The V call is TRBV19, the J call TRBJ1-5; D ambiguous. Germline assignment: CDR1 LNHDA and CDR2 SQIVND (reference sequence). The V end was cut by 6 bases, the J end by 3 bases, with 21 bases between. The CDR3 has 17 residues. The CDR3: CASRPATDFDLNQPQHF. As DNA, the CDR3 is TGTGCCAGTAGGCCCGCAACAGATTTCGACCTCAATCAGCCCCAGCATTTT. Full variable domain (outside the CDR3, taken from reference TRBV19 and TRBJ1-5): DGGITQSPKYLFRKEGQNVTLSCEQNLNHDAMYWYRQDPGQGLRLIYYSQIVNDFQKGDIAEGYSVSREKKESFPLTVTSAQKNPTAFYLCASRPATDFDLNQPQHFGDGTRLSIL.

This clonotype was counted many times. The V call is TRBV27, the J call TRBJ2-6; the match to TRBD1 covers 10 bases. The length of the CDR3 is 19 residues. Per germline, CDR1 MNHEY and CDR2 SMNVEV (reference sequence). Trimming cost V 6 bases and J 0 bases; bases outside gene matches: 11. The CDR3 sequence: CASSTPGTGVRSGANVLTF. The DNA of the CDR3 is TGTGCCAGCAGCACCCCGGGGACAGGGGTACGCTCTGGGGCCAACGTCCTGACTTTC.

This clonotype has a count of ten or more. The chain employs TRBV7-2 and TRBJ2-2; no clear D gene. The CDR3 length is 16 residues. Germline lookup yields CDR1 SGHTA and CDR2 FQGNSA. V was trimmed by 3 bases and J by 0 bases, leaving 11 bases between them. CDR3 bases: TGTGCCAGCAGCTTTCAGCCCAGCGCGAACACCGGGGAGCTGTTTTTT. As protein: CASSFQPSANTGELFF.

This clonotype was observed many times. The rearrangement joins TRBV28 to TRBJ1-3, with D maybe TRBD1 (5 bases). The CDR3 has 14 residues. Germline lookup yields CDR1 MDHEN and CDR2 SYDVKM. Trimming pared 8 bases from V and 4 bases from J, leaving 15 bases between. The CDR3 DNA is TGTGCCAGCTTAAGTCCCACAGGCGGAAACACCATATATTTT. This sequence encodes CASLSPTGGNTIYF.

J is TRBJ2-6 and V is TRBV5-1; D may match TRBD1 or TRBD2 (6 bases each). V lost 2 bases to trimming and J lost 0 bases, with 12 bases between them. This CDR3 contains 17 residues. The V gene's germline CDR1 is SGHRS and CDR2 YFSETQ. The CDR3 here is CASSFQGRTSGANVLTF. The CDR3 nucleotides are TGCGCCAGCAGCTTCCAGGGGAGGACCTCTGGGGCCAACGTCCTGACTTTC.

Many counts were recorded for this clonotype. This rearrangement joins TRBV5-6 to TRBJ1-3, with D unresolved. Trimming pared 1 base from V and 2 bases from J, leaving 7 bases between. The V gene's germline CDR1 is SGHDT and CDR2 YYEEEE. The CDR3 covers 14 residues. The CDR3 sequence is CASSLRSTGNTIYF. The DNA of the CDR3 is TGTGCCAGCAGCTTGAGGTCAACTGGAAACACCATATATTTT. Full variable domain (outside the CDR3, taken from reference TRBV5-6 and TRBJ1-3): DAGVTQSPTHLIKTRGQQVTLRCSPKSGHDTVSWYQQALGQGPQFIFQYYEEEERQRGNFPDRFSGHQFPNYSSELNVNALLLGDSALYLCASSLRSTGNTIYFGEGSWLTVV.

In this sample, this clonotype turned up many times. The genes are TRBV28 and TRBJ2-3; 12 bases line up with TRBD2. This CDR3 is built from 17 residues. Looked up from germline, CDR1 is MDHEN and CDR2 is SYDVKM. The J segment lost 3 bases and the V segment lost 3 bases, leaving 7 bases of the junction unmatched. The CDR3 region has the DNA TGTGCCAGCAGTTTGCTAGCGGGAGGGCCTGGTACAGATACGCAGTATTTT. This sequence encodes CASSLLAGGPGTDTQYF.

This clonotype has a count of ten or more. This chain uses TRBV18 with TRBJ2-1; D is ambiguous. V was cut by 6 bases and J by 13 bases, with 19 bases left in between. This CDR3 has 13 residues. Germline CDR1 and CDR2: KGHSH and LQKENI. CDR3 in DNA: TGTGCCAGCTCCCCTACCTCGTCCGCACACCAGTTCTTC. It is translated as CASSPTSSAHQFF.

The gene calls are TRBV5-1 and TRBJ2-7, with TRBD2 matching over 7 bases. Per the germline V gene, CDR1 is SGHRS and CDR2 is YFSETQ. The CDR3 consists of 14 residues. After removal of 4 bases from V and 2 bases from J, the junction contained 6 bases not matched to a gene. The CDR3 loop is CASSASGATYEQYF. In DNA form, the CDR3 reads TGCGCCAGCAGCGCAAGCGGGGCTACCTACGAGCAGTACTTC.

In its sample, this clonotype was seen a few times. The chain is built from TRBV5-1 and TRBJ1-2; D ambiguous. Trimming pared 5 bases from V and 8 bases from J, leaving 13 bases between. CDR3 length equals 12 residues. Germline-derived CDR1 and CDR2 are SGHRS and YFSETQ. CDR3 protein: CASRTDLLGYTF. The DNA of the CDR3 is TGCGCCAGCAGAACAGACCTCCTCGGCTACACCTTC.

This clonotype was observed at least ten times. This rearrangement joins TRBV3-1 to TRBJ2-7, with D maybe TRBD1 (6 bases). Germline assignment: CDR1 LGHDT and CDR2 YNNKEL (reference sequence). V lost 4 bases, J lost 6 bases, and 19 bases lay in between. The CDR3 is made up of 15 amino acids. This CDR3 reads CASSRYTGQGGEQYF. For the CDR3, the DNA is TGTGCCAGCAGCCGATATACGGGACAAGGGGGCGAGCAGTACTTC.

The chain uses TRBV29-1 and TRBJ1-2; 7 nucleotides line up with TRBD1. Trimming removed 6 bases from V and 6 bases from J; junction bases left unmatched: 13. The length of the CDR3 is 14 residues. The germline gives CDR1 SQVTM, CDR2 ANQGSEA. The CDR3 DNA follows: TGCAGCGTGAGCCGAAGCAGGGGGGGGGATGGCTACACCTTC. Encoded protein: CSVSRSRGGDGYTF.

This clonotype appeared many times. The genes are TRBV10-2 and TRBJ2-5; tentatively, D is TRBD2 (5 bases). Germline CDR1 and CDR2: WSHSY and SAAADI. The CDR3 contains 13 residues. V was trimmed by 7 bases and J by 7 bases, leaving 16 bases between them. The CDR3 region has the DNA TGCGCCAGCACCGTTGGAGGAATCGGGACCCAGTACTTC. Translation: CASTVGGIGTQYF.

The chain links TRBV7-9 to TRBJ2-1; D is possibly TRBD2 (7 bases). Trimming took off 0 bases at V and 3 bases at J, with 30 bases between the two ends. The CDR3 consists of 22 residues. In germline, CDR1 is SEHNR, CDR2 FQNEAQ (reference sequence). The CDR3, as DNA: TGTGCCAGCAGCTTAGCCGCCCGGGGGCGGACCGCAGGCGGGAGAAACTACAATGAGCAGTTCTTC. Translated: CASSLAARGRTAGGRNYNEQFF.